This T cell receptor (beta chain) is drawn from a study of blood T cell repertoires in COVID-19. Self-reported history from a screening survey and questionnaire set each donor's cohort. TCRdb keeps only in-frame clones here, not all; method: immunoSEQ multiplex PCR. This sample carries approximately 200,000 clones, 70% to 90% of them seen once, and the ten largest clones take about 4.7%. The receptor was derived from a woman aged 25 to 39 who had been exposed to COVID-19. Sample: PBMCs or T cells enriched from blood (not recorded which).

CDR3 in DNA: TGTGCCAGCAGCGTGGGACAGGAGAACACTGAAGCTTTCTTT. Translating it yields CASSVGQENTEAFF. The chain carries TRBV5-8 and TRBJ1-1, with TRBD1 matching 8 bases. The CDR3 extends over 14 amino acids. V lost 4 bases, J lost 1 base, and 3 bases stayed unmatched. Germline CDR1 reads SGHTS; CDR2 reads YDEGEE.